This entry describes one TCR beta chain. The V segment lost 5 bases and the J segment 3 bases; nucleotides outside the gene matches: 4. CDR3 size: 13 residues. Per germline, CDR1 SGHRS and CDR2 YFSETQ. The data were taken from a study of blood T cell repertoires in COVID-19. On the study more broadly: Donors in the United States, Italy and Spain gave samples during acute or convalescent COVID-19.

Assay: immunoSEQ multiplex PCR; the TCRdb copy retains only in-frame clones and omits some. The sample has tens of thousands of clones, more than 70% seen once. The receptor was isolated from a human donor in a cohort sampled during active COVID-19. The sequenced sample consisted of peripheral blood. The J gene is TRBJ1-2, the V gene TRBV5-1; 7 bases fit TRBD1. The CDR3 DNA reads TGCGCCAGCAGTTCTCAGGGGGACTATGGCTACACCTTC. Its protein product is CASSSQGDYGYTF.